The rows below give T cell receptor beta chains drawn from one sample of a study of T-cell reconstitution after alpha-beta-depleted transplantation in children. One entry per CDR3 protein, called by TCRdb with MiXCR from the PCR reads. Of some 200,000 distinct CDR3 sequences listed, approximately 7% were seen once; the top ten hold roughly 3%. Source: PBMCs from the stem cell graft donor, taken from the stem cell graft. The source of these receptors is a human donor who donated a stem cell graft to a child with Wiskott-Aldrich syndrome. Each CDR3 is given with its conserved first and last residue. A D gene is named only where the DNA matches it firmly.

d_gene,v_gene,CDR3aa
.,TRBV27,CASTSDVSYEQYF
TRBD1,TRBV5-1,CASSLGQGSTYEQYF
TRBD1,TRBV20-1,CSAGSDREEDTQYF
.,TRBV20-1,CSALSPWLPYEQYF
TRBD2,TRBV7-9,CASRVSGLGSYNEQFF
.,TRBV20-1,CSARDLYSAGSPYNEQFF
.,TRBV5-1,CASSLVFPGVDEQFF
.,TRBV5-1,CASSLDRASEKLFF
.,TRBV10-3,CAIRDIPGQGEQFF
TRBD2,TRBV7-9,CASSPLAGGWETQYF
.,TRBV5-1,CASRSGVGNEQFF
.,TRBV24-1,CATSATGRNGYTF
.,TRBV7-9,CASSPPGLTLSGNTIYF
.,TRBV7-9,CASSPWGGVSNQPQHF
.,TRBV11-2,CASSLATSSGELFF
.,TRBV20-1,CSANKLGRPDSPLHF
.,TRBV12-3/TRBV12-4,CASSLFLGAPGYQKTQYF
TRBD1,TRBV6-5,CASRDSTGGYNEQFF
.,TRBV2,CASEGLTTNEKLFF
.,TRBV27,CASSLVLNSGETQYF
TRBD1,TRBV7-2,CASSPSVGRGRETQYF
TRBD2,TRBV20-1,CSARRGEYGGSLQFF
TRBD2,TRBV7-6,CASSPLAEIAKNIQYF
TRBD2,TRBV15,CATSVGLAGDEQFF
.,TRBV29-1,CSVESGSGDSYNEQFF
TRBD2,TRBV3-1,CASSHGGGPNEQFF
.,TRBV7-2,CASSFGLGETQYF
TRBD2,TRBV20-1,CSASRGLAGGPGTQYF
TRBD2,TRBV7-8,CASSLATEREGPYEQYF
TRBD2,TRBV5-1,CASSYGLAETQETQYF
TRBD1,TRBV24-1,CATSASQGYQETQYF
.,TRBV7-9,CASSLRQDEYEQYF
TRBD1,TRBV5-1,CASSFGQGANEQFF
.,TRBV6-2/TRBV6-3,CASTLRDGEQYF
TRBD1,TRBV25-1,CASSEPNRGETQYF
.,TRBV11-2,CASSGTTSYEQYF
TRBD2,TRBV7-2,CASSLVGRLAGPNEQFF
TRBD1,TRBV20-1,CSARTGEVEAFF
TRBD1,TRBV6-2/TRBV6-3,CASSIDRGRGEQFF
TRBD1,TRBV20-1,CSATTGAGHEKLFF
.,TRBV20-1,CSAKRGNEQFF
.,TRBV7-2,CASSLNYRETQYF
.,TRBV29-1,CSVANNEQFF
.,TRBV20-1,CSAARGAGANVLTF
.,TRBV5-1,CASSFLTGSHEQFF
TRBD1,TRBV4-2,CASSQIGQDYGYTF